This T cell receptor (beta chain) comes out of a study of vaccination and CD4 T cells after COVID-19. Trimming removed 4 bases from V and 8 bases from J, with 18 bases in between. Germline V CDR1 and CDR2: LNHDA, SQIVND (reference sequence). This CDR3 is 14 amino acids long. About this clonotype itself: The antigen remains undetermined.

With the Oncomine TCR Beta short-read assay, DNA from cultured CD4+ T cells was sequenced. TCRdb ran MiXCR on the PCR reads and lists one entry per CDR3 protein. The sample has more than 9,000 distinct CDR3 sequences; under 80% are singletons. Treatment given: approximately nine-day PBMC culture with coronavirus spike peptide pools or control peptides (ViraFEST assay). Study-wide results and limits: Convalescent patients had a median around 90% of post-vaccine SARS-CoV-2-reactive clones that were detected only after vaccination, not before it.

The genes are TRBV19 and TRBJ2-7, with D possibly being TRBD2 (5 bases). The receptor's source is a human donor who had recovered from COVID-19. What was sequenced was CD4+ T cells from blood, cultured in vitro. The CDR3 DNA is TGTGCCAGTAGTACCTCTCGGGATCTTCTCAAGCAGTACTTC. Its protein product is CASSTSRDLLKQYF.